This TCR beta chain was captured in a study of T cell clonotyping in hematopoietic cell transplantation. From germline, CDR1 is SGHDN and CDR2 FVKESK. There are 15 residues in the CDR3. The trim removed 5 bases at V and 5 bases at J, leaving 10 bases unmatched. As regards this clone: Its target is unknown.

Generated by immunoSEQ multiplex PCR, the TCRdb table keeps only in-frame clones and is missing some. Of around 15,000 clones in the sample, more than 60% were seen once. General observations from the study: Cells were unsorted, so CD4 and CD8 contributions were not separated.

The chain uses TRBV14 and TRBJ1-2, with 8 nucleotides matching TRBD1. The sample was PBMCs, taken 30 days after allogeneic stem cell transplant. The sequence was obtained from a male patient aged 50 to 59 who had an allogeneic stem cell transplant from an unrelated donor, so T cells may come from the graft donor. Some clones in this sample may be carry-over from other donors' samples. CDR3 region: CASSYSDREVYGYTF. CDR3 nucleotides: TGTGCCAGCAGCTACTCGGACAGGGAGGTATATGGCTACACCTTC.